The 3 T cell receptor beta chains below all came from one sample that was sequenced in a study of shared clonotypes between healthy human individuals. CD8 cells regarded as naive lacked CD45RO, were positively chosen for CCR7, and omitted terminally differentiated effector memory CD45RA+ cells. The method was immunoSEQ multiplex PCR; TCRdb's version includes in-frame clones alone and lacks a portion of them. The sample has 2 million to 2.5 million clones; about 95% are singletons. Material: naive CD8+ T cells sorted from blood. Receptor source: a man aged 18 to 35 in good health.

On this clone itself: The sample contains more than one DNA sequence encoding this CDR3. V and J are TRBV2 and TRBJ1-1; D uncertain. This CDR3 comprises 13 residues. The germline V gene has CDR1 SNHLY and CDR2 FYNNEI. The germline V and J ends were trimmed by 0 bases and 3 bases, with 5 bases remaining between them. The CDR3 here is CASSEARYTEAFF. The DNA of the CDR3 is TGTGCCAGCAGTGAAGCTCGATACACTGAAGCTTTCTTT.

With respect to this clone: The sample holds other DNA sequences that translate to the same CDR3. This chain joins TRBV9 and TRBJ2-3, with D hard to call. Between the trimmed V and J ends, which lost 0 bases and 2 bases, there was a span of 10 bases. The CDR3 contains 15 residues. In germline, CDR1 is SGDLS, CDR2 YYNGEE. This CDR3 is CASSVEGGLTDTQYF. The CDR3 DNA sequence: TGTGCCAGCAGCGTAGAGGGCGGCCTCACAGATACGCAGTATTTT. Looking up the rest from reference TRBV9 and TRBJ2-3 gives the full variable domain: DSGVTQTPKHLITATGQRVTLRCSPRSGDLSVYWYQQSLDQGLQFLIQYYNGEERAKGNILERFSAQQFPDLHSELNLSSLELGDSALYFCASSVEGGLTDTQYFGPGTRLTVL.

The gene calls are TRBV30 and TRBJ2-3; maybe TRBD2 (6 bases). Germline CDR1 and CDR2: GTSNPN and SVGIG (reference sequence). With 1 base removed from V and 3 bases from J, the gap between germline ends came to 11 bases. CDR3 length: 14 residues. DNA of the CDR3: TGTGCCTGGAGTGGCGGGGACGGGACAGATACGCAGTATTTT. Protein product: CAWSGGDGTDTQYF.